This T cell receptor (beta chain) was profiled in a study of blood T cell repertoires in COVID-19. Profiled with immunoSEQ multiplex PCR; TCRdb holds only in-frame clones, not every one. The sample records about 400,000 clones, 88% being singletons. V lost 0 bases, J lost 8 bases, and 10 bases stayed unmatched. The CDR3 runs to 16 residues. Germline V gene sequence: CDR1 SGHVS, CDR2 FNYEAQ. Participant-reported clinical history was the basis for cohort assignment. The origin of this receptor is a woman aged 40 to 50 with acute COVID-19. The material sequenced was PBMCs or T cells enriched from blood (not recorded which). The rearrangement links TRBV7-6 to TRBJ2-7; 10 bases are shared with TRBD1. The CDR3 is CASSLARQGAGIQQYF. The CDR3 DNA follows: TGTGCCAGCAGCTTAGCCCGACAGGGGGCGGGTATACAGCAGTACTTC.